This T cell receptor (beta chain) was recovered during a study of blood T cell repertoires in COVID-19. How the authors handled the data: Reference gene primer amplification yielded estimated nucleated cell counts. The protocol was immunoSEQ multiplex PCR, while the TCRdb copy is restricted to in-frame clones and leaves out a portion. V and J calls and clone size are copied from that table; D and trimming were computed from the DNA. The sample contains more than 65,000 clones, about four fifths of which appear only once. V lost 3 bases and J 5 bases, leaving 18 bases between the germline ends. Germline CDR1 reads SGHRS; CDR2 reads YFSETQ. The CDR3 has 16 amino acids.

Sequencing used peripheral blood. The V gene is TRBV5-1, the J gene TRBJ2-1; D may be TRBD1 (7 bases). This clonotype was obtained from a woman over 75 with acute or convalescent COVID-19. The CDR3, as DNA: TGCGCCAGCAGCTCGGCAGGGGGGCGCCTCCACAATGAGCAGTTCTTC. Its protein is CASSSAGGRLHNEQFF.